This record covers a single T cell receptor beta chain. This sample is part of a study of blood T cell repertoires in COVID-19. Study overall: Sites in the United States, Italy and Spain provided acute and convalescent COVID-19 samples.

Original handling: Amplifying reference gene primers gave estimates of nucleated cell counts. Clones were read by immunoSEQ multiplex PCR, and TCRdb kept only the in-frame ones, dropping some. V, J and clone size derive from that table, while D and trimming were established from the DNA sequence. The sample has roughly 150,000 clones; around 80% are singletons. Germline V CDR1 and CDR2: SGDLS, YYNGEE. The CDR3 is 14 amino acids. Germline trimming cut 1 base from V and 7 bases from J; bases unmatched to any gene: 2. Sequenced input: PBMCs or T cells enriched from blood (not recorded which). The chain joins TRBV9 to TRBJ1-6; 7 nucleotides agree with TRBD1. The TCR was taken from a woman aged 55-70 years who had recovered from COVID-19. The CDR3 DNA reads TGTGCCAGCAGCGTACAGGGGGGCAATTCACCCCTCCACTTT. Protein: CASSVQGGNSPLHF.